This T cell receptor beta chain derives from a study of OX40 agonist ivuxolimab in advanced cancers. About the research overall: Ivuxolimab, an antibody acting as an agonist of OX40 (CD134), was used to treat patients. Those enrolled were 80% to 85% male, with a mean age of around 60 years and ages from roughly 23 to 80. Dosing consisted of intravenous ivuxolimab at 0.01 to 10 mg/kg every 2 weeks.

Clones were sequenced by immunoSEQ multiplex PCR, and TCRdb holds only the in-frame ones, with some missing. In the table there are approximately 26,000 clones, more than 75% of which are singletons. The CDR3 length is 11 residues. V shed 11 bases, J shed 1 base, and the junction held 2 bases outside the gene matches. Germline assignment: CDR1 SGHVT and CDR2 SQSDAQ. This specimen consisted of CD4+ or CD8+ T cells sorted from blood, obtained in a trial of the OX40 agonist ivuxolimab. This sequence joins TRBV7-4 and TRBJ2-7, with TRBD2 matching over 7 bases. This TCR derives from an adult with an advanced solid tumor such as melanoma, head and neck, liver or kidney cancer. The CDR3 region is CARGVSYEQYF. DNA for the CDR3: TGTGCCCGGGGGGTTTCCTACGAGCAGTACTTC.